The 18 T cell receptor beta chains given below trace back to one sample, sequenced in a study of T-cell memory formation after mild COVID-19. From the 5' RACE reads, TCRdb called clonotypes with MiXCR, one entry per CDR3 protein. Among around 430,000 distinct CDR3 sequences listed, roughly 15% were seen once. The material sequenced was PBMCs or a T cell subset sorted from them (not recorded which). The receptors come from a man between 18 and 35 years old who had mild COVID-19 (a few samples of this study predate the infection). Cell type and time point are not known.

The chain is built from TRBV12-5 and TRBJ1-1; 9 nucleotides agree with TRBD1. Losses at the gene ends were 5 bases for V and 1 base for J; bases not matched to a gene: 14. The germline V gene has CDR1 LGHNT and CDR2 FRNRAP. This CDR3 is 18 amino acids long. The CDR3 sequence is CASGPKSWTGERNTEAFF. CDR3 DNA sequence: TGTGCTAGTGGTCCTAAAAGCTGGACAGGGGAAAGGAACACTGAAGCTTTCTTT. The whole variable domain, remainder taken from reference TRBV12-5 and TRBJ1-1, is DARVTQTPRHKVTEMGQEVTMRCQPILGHNTVFWYRQTMMQGLELLAYFRNRAPLDDSGMPKDRFSAEMPDATLATLKIQPSEPRDSAVYFCASGPKSWTGERNTEAFFGQGTRLTVV.

V usage is TRBV29-1 and J usage is TRBJ1-1, with 8 bases fitting TRBD1. Looked up from germline, CDR1 is SQVTM and CDR2 is ANQGSEA. The CDR3 contains 14 residues. Trimming removed 6 bases from V and 7 bases from J; junction bases left unmatched: 13. The CDR3 region is CSVGRGTGPFEAFF. DNA of the CDR3: TGCAGCGTCGGACGCGGGACAGGACCATTTGAAGCTTTCTTT. The full variable domain, rest sourced from reference TRBV29-1 and TRBJ1-1, is SAVISQKPSRDICQRGTSLTIQCQVDSQVTMMFWYRQQPGQSLTLIATANQGSEATYESGFVIDKFPISRPNLTFSTLTVSNMSPEDSSIYLCSVGRGTGPFEAFFGQGTRLTVV.

A few counts support this clonotype. The chain is built from TRBV11-2 and TRBJ2-5; the match to TRBD2 covers 7 bases. Germline V CDR1 and CDR2: SGHAT, FQNNGV. CDR3 length equals 15 residues. V dropped 1 base and J dropped 5; count of bases not matched to a gene: 7. CDR3: CASSLGGRRGETQYF. CDR3 coding DNA: TGTGCCAGCAGCTTAGGAGGACGGCGGGGGGAGACCCAGTACTTC. The full variable domain, rest sourced from reference TRBV11-2 and TRBJ2-5, is EAGVAQSPRYKIIEKRQSVAFWCNPISGHATLYWYQQILGQGPKLLIQFQNNGVVDDSQLPKDRFSAERLKGVDSTLKIQPAKLEDSAVYLCASSLGGRRGETQYFGPGTRLLVL.

The gene calls are TRBV6-6 and TRBJ2-3; D possibly corresponds to TRBD2 (7 bases). Trimming cost V 5 bases and J 2 bases, with 20 bases left between them. The CDR3 runs to 17 residues. Germline V gene data show CDR1 as MNHNY and CDR2 as SVGAGI (reference sequence). The CDR3 DNA reads as TGTGCCAGCAGTCGACGGCGCCGCGGGGGACACACAGATACGCAGTATTTT. This translates into CASSRRRRGGHTDTQYF.

The V and J genes are TRBV20-1 and TRBJ1-2, with 8 bases aligning to TRBD1. CDR1 DFQATT and CDR2 SNEGSKA come from the germline V gene (reference sequence). The CDR3 is 15 residues long. V lost 2 bases, J lost 4 bases, and 9 bases stayed unmatched. CDR3 amino acids: CSARRGQGFGYGYTF. The CDR3 bases are TGCAGTGCTAGAAGAGGACAGGGTTTTGGCTATGGCTACACCTTC.

The J gene is TRBJ1-1, the V gene TRBV7-3; no reliable D call. The CDR3 totals 13 residues. Germline V lookup: CDR1 SGHTA, CDR2 FQGTGA. Trimming removed 3 bases at V and 5 bases at J, with 10 bases between. This CDR3 is CASSFSPDTEAFF. The CDR3 region has the DNA TGTGCCAGCAGCTTTTCCCCAGATACTGAAGCTTTCTTT.

This clonotype was seen a handful of times. V usage is TRBV6-5 and J usage is TRBJ2-3; 7 bases match TRBD2. The CDR3 consists of 17 residues. Germline V gene lookup returns CDR1 MNHEY and CDR2 SVGAGI. J was trimmed by 0 bases and V by 0 bases; bases with no gene match: 6. This chain's CDR3 is CASSYSVGGSSTDTQYF. CDR3 bases: TGTGCCAGCAGTTACTCGGTGGGAGGGAGCAGCACAGATACGCAGTATTTT.

V and J are TRBV7-2 and TRBJ2-7; 7 bases match TRBD2. Germline CDR1 is SGHTA and CDR2 is FQGNSA. This CDR3 region has 15 residues. Here the CDR3 reads CASSVAGGGSYEQYV. CDR3 coding DNA: TGTGCCAGCAGCGTAGCGGGCGGGGGCTCCTACGAGCAGTACGTC.

The rearrangement links TRBV5-1 to TRBJ2-1, with D unresolved. V was trimmed by 1 base and J by 4 bases, leaving 9 bases between them. Germline CDR1 and CDR2: SGHRS and YFSETQ. The CDR3 runs to 14 residues. In nucleotides, the CDR3 is TGCGCCAGCAGCTTGTCCCCAGTGTACAATGAGCAGTTCTTC. Encoded protein: CASSLSPVYNEQFF. Full variable domain (remainder filled in from reference TRBV5-1 and TRBJ2-1): KAGVTQTPRYLIKTRGQQVTLSCSPISGHRSVSWYQQTPGQGLQFLFEYFSETQRNKGNFPGRFSGRQFSNSRSEMNVSTLELGDSALYLCASSLSPVYNEQFFGPGTRLTVL.

This clonotype has just a few counts. The chain recombines TRBV5-1 with TRBJ2-1; D is perhaps TRBD2 (6 bases). Trimming stripped 4 bases from V and 5 bases from J, with 10 bases between. Per the germline V gene, CDR1 is SGHRS and CDR2 is YFSETQ. The CDR3 spans 13 residues. The CDR3 loop is CASSPGGNNEQFF. CDR3 bases: TGCGCCAGCAGCCCCGGGGGAAACAATGAGCAGTTCTTC.

The chain employs TRBV20-1 and TRBJ2-1; D may be TRBD2 (6 bases). The CDR3 runs 15 residues. The germline V and J ends were trimmed by 0 bases and 6 bases, with 15 bases remaining between them. The V gene's germline CDR1 is DFQATT and CDR2 SNEGSKA (reference sequence). The DNA of the CDR3 is TGCAGTGCTAGAGAGAGTAGCGGCCTCGGCAATGAGCAGTTCTTC. Translation: CSARESSGLGNEQFF.

V usage is TRBV7-2 and J usage is TRBJ1-4; D gene unclear. Between the trimmed V and J ends, which lost 0 bases and 8 bases, there was a span of 13 bases. There are 15 residues in the CDR3. CDR1 is SGHTA and CDR2 is FQGNSA in the germline V gene. The CDR3 nucleotides read TGTGCCAGCAGCTTAGCAACGGGAGACCGGGAAAAACTGTTTTTT. It translates to CASSLATGDREKLFF.

The genes are TRBV5-1 and TRBJ2-3; a weak D match, TRBD1 (6 bases). V lost 3 bases to trimming and J lost 1 base, with 18 bases between them. Germline V CDR1 and CDR2: SGHRS, YFSETQ. The length of the CDR3 is 17 residues. CDR3 residues: CASSSTTWGRGTDTQYF. For the CDR3, the DNA is TGCGCCAGCAGCTCAACAACCTGGGGGCGGGGCACAGATACGCAGTATTTT.

The genes are TRBV10-3 and TRBJ1-1, with D hard to call. The germline gives CDR1 ENHRY, CDR2 SYGVKD. CDR3 size: 13 residues. Between the trimmed V and J ends, which lost 2 bases and 0 bases, there was a span of 4 bases. The CDR3 bases are TGTGCCATCAGTGAGGCCATGAACACTGAAGCTTTCTTT. The encoded protein is CAISEAMNTEAFF.

J is TRBJ1-2 and V is TRBV24-1; TRBD1 agrees at 10 bases. Trimming at V came to 5 bases and at J to 6 bases, leaving 14 bases not matched to a gene. The CDR3 has 17 amino acids. CDR1 is KGHDR, CDR2 SFDVKD, per germline. The CDR3 loop is CATSGKAWDRGLDGYTF. CDR3 bases: TGTGCCACCAGTGGCAAAGCCTGGGACAGGGGCTTAGATGGCTACACCTTC.

The chain recombines TRBV25-1 with TRBJ1-1; D may be TRBD1 (5 bases). Trimming left V 1 base short and J 4 bases short, with 16 bases between. The CDR3 is made up of 16 amino acids. Germline V gives CDR1 MGHDK, CDR2 SYGVNS. In DNA, the CDR3 is TGTGCCAGCAGTGAATCAGGGAAGGGATGGAGCACTGAAGCTTTCTTT. Translation gives CASSESGKGWSTEAFF. The whole variable domain, remainder taken from reference TRBV25-1 and TRBJ1-1, is EADIYQTPRYLVIGTGKKITLECSQTMGHDKMYWYQQDPGMELHLIHYSYGVNSTEKGDLSSESTVSRIRTEHFPLTLESARPSHTSQYLCASSESGKGWSTEAFFGQGTRLTVV.

This clonotype has at least ten counts. For the CDR3, the DNA is TGTGCCAGCAGCGTCGACTCTGGAAACACCATATATTTT. Translating gives CASSVDSGNTIYF. This sequence joins TRBV12-3 or TRBV12-4 and TRBJ1-3; unclear D gene. The V end lost 6 bases, the J end lost 0 bases, and 6 bases lay between the germline ends. The CDR3 runs to 13 residues.

In this sample, this clonotype turned up once. This rearrangement joins TRBV5-1 to TRBJ2-3; weak D call: TRBD2 (6 bases). Germline V gene lookup returns CDR1 SGHRS and CDR2 YFSETQ. CDR3 length equals 15 residues. Trimming took off 4 bases at V and 2 bases at J, with 14 bases between the two ends. CDR3 coding DNA: TGCGCCAGCAGCCCCCGGGACTTCAACACAGATACGCAGTATTTT. It encodes CASSPRDFNTDTQYF.